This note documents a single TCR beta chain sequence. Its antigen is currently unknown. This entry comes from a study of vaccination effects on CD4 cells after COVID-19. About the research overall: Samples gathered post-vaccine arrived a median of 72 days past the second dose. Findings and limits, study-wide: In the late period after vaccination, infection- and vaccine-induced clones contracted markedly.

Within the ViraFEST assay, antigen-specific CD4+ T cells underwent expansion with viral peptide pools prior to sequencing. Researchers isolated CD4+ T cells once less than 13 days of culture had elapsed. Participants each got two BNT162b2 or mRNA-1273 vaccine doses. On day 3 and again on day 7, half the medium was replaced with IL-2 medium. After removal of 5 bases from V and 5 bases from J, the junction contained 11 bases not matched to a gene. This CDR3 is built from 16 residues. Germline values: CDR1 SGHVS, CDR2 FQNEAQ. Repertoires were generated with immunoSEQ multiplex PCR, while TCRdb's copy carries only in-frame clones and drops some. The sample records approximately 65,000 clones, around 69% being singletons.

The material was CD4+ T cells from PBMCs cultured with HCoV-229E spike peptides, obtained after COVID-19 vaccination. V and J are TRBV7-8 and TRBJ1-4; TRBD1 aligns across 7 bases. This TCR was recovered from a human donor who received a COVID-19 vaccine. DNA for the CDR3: TGTGCCAGCAGCCAAGCACAGGGGCGCCTCAATGAAAAACTGTTTTTT. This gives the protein CASSQAQGRLNEKLFF. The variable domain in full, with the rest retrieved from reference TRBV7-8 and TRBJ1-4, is GAGVSQSPRYKVAKRGQDVALRCDPISGHVSLFWYQQALGQGPEFLTYFQNEAQLDKSGLPSDRFFAERPEGSVSTLKIQRTQQEDSAVYLCASSQAQGRLNEKLFFGSGTQLSVL.